The clone carrying this T cell receptor (beta chain) was seen a handful of times. These data are taken from a study of T cells in Graves' hyperthyroidism and ophthalmopathy. At the level of the study: Peripheral blood was obtained at initial diagnosis, preceding any treatment.

The CDR3 has 14 amino acids. The germline V gene encodes CDR1 LGHDT and CDR2 YNNKEL (reference sequence). The germline V and J ends were trimmed by 5 bases and 10 bases, with 15 bases remaining between them. It was RNA transcripts that yielded the amplified TCR beta CDR3 regions. HTBI primers drove first-round RT-PCR of the TCR CDR3. One entry per CDR3 protein, called by TCRdb with MiXCR from the multiplex PCR reads. The sample has around 720,000 distinct CDR3 sequences; roughly a third are singletons. The definition of stable Graves' hyperthyroidism was no ophthalmopathy progression within 18 months. Uncontrolled infection, other autoimmune disease, pregnancy or lactation led to exclusion. The PBMCs studied were ones that came from 10 ml fresh peripheral blood.

The chain links TRBV3-1 to TRBJ1-6, with D possibly being TRBD1 (6 bases). The TCR was taken from a woman in her thirties or forties with Graves' hyperthyroidism. Sequencing was performed on blood. CDR3 protein: CASSAQGLSSPLHF. The CDR3 nucleotides read TGTGCCAGCAGCGCACAGGGATTAAGCTCACCCCTCCACTTT.